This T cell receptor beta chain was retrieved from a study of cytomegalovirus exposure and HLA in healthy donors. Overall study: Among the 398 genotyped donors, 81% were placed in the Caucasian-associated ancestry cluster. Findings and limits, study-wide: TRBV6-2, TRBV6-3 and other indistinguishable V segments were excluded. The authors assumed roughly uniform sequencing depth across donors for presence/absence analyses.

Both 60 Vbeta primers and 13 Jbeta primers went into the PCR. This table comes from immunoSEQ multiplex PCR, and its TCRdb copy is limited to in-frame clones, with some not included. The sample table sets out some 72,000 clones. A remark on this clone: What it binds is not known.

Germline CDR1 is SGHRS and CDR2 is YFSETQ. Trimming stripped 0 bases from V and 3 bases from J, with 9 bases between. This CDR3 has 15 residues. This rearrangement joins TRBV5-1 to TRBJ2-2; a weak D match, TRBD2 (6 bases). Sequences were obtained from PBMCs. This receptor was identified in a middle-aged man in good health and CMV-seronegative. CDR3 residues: CASSLVVADTGELFF. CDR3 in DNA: TGCGCCAGCAGCTTGGTAGTAGCGGACACCGGGGAGCTGTTTTTT.